These 12 T cell receptor beta chains originate from one sample sequenced in a study of spatial heterogeneity in lung cancer. As to time point: blood at routine non-recurrence follow-up after resection. The sequenced material consisted of unsorted whole RNA from tumor, nontumor lung or frozen PBMC. TCRdb re-called the 5' RACE reads through MiXCR, storing one row per CDR3 protein. This sample has fewer than 60,000 distinct CDR3 sequences, with less than 9.5% found just once. Here the sequenced sample was PBMCs, taken at follow-up. These receptors were taken from a female donor with early-stage non-small cell lung cancer.

This clonotype was observed many times. V and J are TRBV6-2 or TRBV6-3 and TRBJ1-5, with TRBD1 matching over 7 bases. The CDR3 has 17 amino acids. Germline CDR1 reads MNHEY; CDR2 reads SVGEGT. V was clipped by 8 bases and J by 0 bases; unmatched bases: 13. CDR3 residues: CASAAGRGKFSNQPQHF. CDR3 DNA: TGTGCCAGCGCAGCGGGCAGGGGGAAGTTTAGCAATCAGCCCCAGCATTTT.

This clonotype was seen at least ten times. The rearrangement joins TRBV6-5 to TRBJ2-5; D is undetermined. The CDR3 extends over 12 amino acids. Trimming cost V 5 bases and J 2 bases, with 6 bases left between them. Germline V lookup: CDR1 MNHEY, CDR2 SVGAGI. This CDR3 is CASSATQETQYF. Written as DNA, the CDR3 is TGTGCCAGCAGTGCTACTCAAGAGACCCAGTACTTC.

The V and J genes are TRBV12-3 or TRBV12-4 and TRBJ2-5; a weak D match, TRBD1 (6 bases). The CDR3 runs 11 residues. The ends were cut back, 5 bases at V and 14 bases at J, with 15 bases in the middle. The CDR3 DNA follows: TGTGCCAGCAGTGAGGACAGCGTTCCATACTTC. The encoded protein is CASSEDSVPYF.

This clonotype showed up many times. CDR3 residues: CATRQGGTREQYF. CDR3 coding DNA: TGTGCCACCAGACAGGGGGGGACGCGCGAGCAGTACTTC. This chain connects TRBV12-3 or TRBV12-4 to TRBJ2-7; TRBD1 agrees at 9 bases. V gave up 10 bases and J gave up 6 bases; unmatched junction bases: 10. The CDR3 covers 13 residues.

The V call is TRBV7-2, the J call TRBJ2-7; maybe TRBD2 (7 bases). CDR1 is SGHTA, CDR2 FQGNSA, per germline. Trimming pared 0 bases from V and 1 base from J, leaving 10 bases between. The CDR3 consists of 15 residues. DNA for the CDR3: TGTGCCAGCAGCTTAGCGGGGGGGCAATCCTACGAGCAGTACTTC. The encoded protein is CASSLAGGQSYEQYF.

In this sample, this clonotype turned up many times. The chain links TRBV7-9 to TRBJ2-5; 7 bases agree with TRBD2. The V gene's germline CDR1 is SEHNR and CDR2 FQNEAQ (reference sequence). The V and J ends lost 3 bases and 5 bases, in that order; junction bases with no gene match: 9. CDR3 length: 15 amino acids. CDR3 sequence reads: CASSFGSGGGETQYF. The DNA of the CDR3 is TGTGCCAGCAGCTTTGGCTCGGGAGGAGGGGAGACCCAGTACTTC.

This clonotype was counted only a few times. V and J are TRBV6-2 or TRBV6-3 and TRBJ1-2; TRBD1 matches 7 bases. V was clipped by 5 bases and J by 4 bases; unmatched bases: 7. There are 14 residues in the CDR3. Germline lookup yields CDR1 MNHEY and CDR2 SVGEGT. In nucleotides, the CDR3 is TGTGCCAGCAGTGACAGGGCCGGCACCTATGGCTACACCTTC. Translated, it gives CASSDRAGTYGYTF.

This chain joins TRBV20-1 and TRBJ2-5; 9 bases are shared with TRBD2. The CDR3 loop spans 15 amino acids. V gave up 0 bases and J gave up 1 base; unmatched junction bases: 3. The germline CDR1 and CDR2 sequences are DFQATT and SNEGSKA (reference sequence). The CDR3 nucleotides are TGCAGTGCTAGAGATCCAGCGGGGGGCCAAGAGACCCAGTACTTC. Amino acid sequence: CSARDPAGGQETQYF.

This clonotype was seen a few times. J is TRBJ2-3 and V is TRBV20-1; 9 bases agree with TRBD2. CDR3 length: 15 residues. V was clipped by 7 bases and J by 0 bases; unmatched bases: 8. The germline V gene encodes CDR1 DFQATT and CDR2 SNEGSKA (reference sequence). For the CDR3, the DNA is TGCAGTGTTCCTGCTAGCGGGGAAAGCACAGATACGCAGTATTTT. This gives the protein CSVPASGESTDTQYF.

The V call is TRBV20-1, the J call TRBJ2-2; D gene uncertain. Germline CDR1 DFQATT, CDR2 SNEGSKA (reference sequence). This CDR3 is built from 15 residues. Trimming left V 3 bases short and J 2 bases short, with 13 bases between. This CDR3 reads CSARSLNKNTGELFF. Here the CDR3 DNA reads TGCAGTGCTAGGAGTCTCAACAAAAACACCGGGGAGCTGTTTTTT.

In its sample, this clonotype was seen a few times. The V and J genes are TRBV18 and TRBJ2-7; possibly TRBD1 or TRBD2 for D (5 bases each). V was trimmed by 1 base and J by 2 bases, leaving 6 bases between them. The V gene's germline CDR1 is KGHSH and CDR2 LQKENI. There are 13 residues in the CDR3. CDR3 in amino acids: CASSPLGAYEQYF. DNA of the CDR3: TGTGCCAGCTCACCACTGGGGGCCTACGAGCAGTACTTC.

This clonotype was seen just once. One end of the junction is discordant with germline, which a read error may explain. V is TRBV11-2 and J is TRBJ2-5; 10 nucleotides match TRBD2. Germline values: CDR1 SGHAT, CDR2 FQNNGV. This CDR3 comprises 18 residues. CDR3 in amino acids: CAGSLRASGGVFQETQYF. In nucleotides, the CDR3 is TGTGCCGGCAGCTTACGGGCTAGCGGGGGCGTTTTCCAAGAGACCCAGTACTTC. Full variable domain (outside the CDR3, taken from reference TRBV11-2 and TRBJ2-5): EAGVAQSPRYKIIEKRQSVAFWCNPISGHATLYWYQQILGQGPKLLIQFQNNGVVDDSQLPKDRFSAERLKGVDSTLKIQPAKLEDSAVYLCAGSLRASGGVFQETQYFGPGTRLLVL.